This T cell receptor beta chain was retrieved from a study of T cells in Graves' hyperthyroidism and ophthalmopathy. Whole-study findings and limits: Most thyroid clonotypes with frequency above 0.001 were detected in blood.

Concerning this clonotype: Antigen: not known.

Amplified TCR beta CDR3 regions came from RNA transcripts. TCR CDR3 underwent first-round RT-PCR with the HTBI primer set. MiXCR, run by TCRdb on the multiplex PCR reads, gives a single entry per CDR3 protein. The sample includes a few hundred thousand distinct CDR3 sequences, approximately 20% of them seen just once. The specimen was blood. This clonotype originated in a woman in her late teens or twenties with Graves' hyperthyroidism.

The chain's CDR3 is CASSLDAMETQYF. As DNA, the CDR3 is TGTGCCAGCAGTTTAGACGCTATGGAGACCCAGTACTTC. The chain combines TRBV28 with TRBJ2-5; D gene unclear. V shed 2 bases and J shed 5 bases, with 9 bases lying between them. CDR3 length: 13 residues. CDR1 and CDR2 from the germline V gene are MDHEN and SYDVKM.